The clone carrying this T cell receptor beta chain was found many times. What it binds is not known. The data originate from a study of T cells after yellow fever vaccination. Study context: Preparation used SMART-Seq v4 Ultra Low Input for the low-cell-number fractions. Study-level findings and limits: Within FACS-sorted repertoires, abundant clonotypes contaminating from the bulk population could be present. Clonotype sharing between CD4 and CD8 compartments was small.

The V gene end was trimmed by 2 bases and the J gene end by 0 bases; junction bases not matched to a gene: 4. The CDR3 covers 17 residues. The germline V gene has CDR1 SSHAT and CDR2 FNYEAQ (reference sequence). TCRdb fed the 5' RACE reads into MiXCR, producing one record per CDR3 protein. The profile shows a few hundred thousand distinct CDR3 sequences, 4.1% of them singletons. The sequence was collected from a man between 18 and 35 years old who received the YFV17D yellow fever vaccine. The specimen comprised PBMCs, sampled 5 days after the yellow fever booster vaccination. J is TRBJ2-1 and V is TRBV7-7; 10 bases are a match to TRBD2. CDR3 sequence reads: CASSLLAGASSYNEQFF. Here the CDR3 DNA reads TGTGCCAGCAGCTTACTAGCGGGGGCTAGCTCCTACAATGAGCAGTTCTTC.